Listed here are 14 T cell receptor beta chains from one sample, sequenced in a study of PD-1 blockade in classical Hodgkin lymphoma. Every patient had relapsed following autologous stem cell transplantation, and cohorts differed in brentuximab vedotin exposure. Sequencing was performed with immunoSEQ multiplex PCR; in TCRdb, only in-frame clones are kept and a portion is missing. The sample includes tens of thousands of clones, approximately 82% of them seen just once. Sample: peripheral blood mononuclear cells (PBMCs), taken before the second cycle of nivolumab. Receptors originate from a human donor with classical Hodgkin lymphoma.

This clone was observed a handful of times. This sequence joins TRBV5-8 and TRBJ1-1; perhaps TRBD1 as D (5 bases). V was cut by 5 bases and J by 6 bases, with 14 bases left in between. In germline, CDR1 is SGHTS, CDR2 YDEGEE. This CDR3 comprises 13 residues. In nucleotides, the CDR3 is TGTGCCAGCAGTCGAGGGGAGGGGCCTGAAGCTTTCTTT. Translating it yields CASSRGEGPEAFF.

The rearrangement links TRBV4-2 to TRBJ2-2; 8 bases match TRBD2. Looked up from germline, CDR1 is LGHNA and CDR2 is YNFKEQ. V lost 0 bases to trimming and J lost 1 base; unmatched junction nucleotides: 1. The CDR3 runs to 16 residues. The CDR3 sequence is CASSQELAVNTGELFF. In DNA, the CDR3 is TGTGCCAGCAGCCAAGAACTAGCGGTGAACACCGGGGAGCTGTTTTTT.

By share of the sample, this clone is medium-sized (0.01 to 0.1%). This sequence joins TRBV27 and TRBJ2-7; 7 bases agree with TRBD2. V was clipped by 10 bases and J by 2 bases; unmatched bases: 2. Germline V gene sequence: CDR1 MNHEY, CDR2 SMNVEV (reference sequence). This CDR3 region has 11 residues. The CDR3 bases are TGTGCCACTGGGGGGGCCTACGAGCAGTACTTC. Translated, it gives CATGGAYEQYF.

The chain combines TRBV7-9 with TRBJ2-7; D gene unclear. The CDR3 length is 13 residues. Trimming removed 5 bases at V and 0 bases at J, with 8 bases between. The V gene's germline CDR1 is SEHNR and CDR2 FQNEAQ (reference sequence). The CDR3 spells CASSPPASYEQYF. CDR3 in DNA: TGTGCCAGCAGCCCCCCAGCCTCCTACGAGCAGTACTTC.

CDR3 sequence reads: CASSPWTANTGELFF. The CDR3, as DNA: TGTGCCAGCAGCCCATGGACAGCGAACACCGGGGAGCTGTTTTTT. The chain recombines TRBV7-2 with TRBJ2-2, with D maybe TRBD1 (6 bases). Trimming took 5 bases from V and 0 from J, leaving 10 bases between them. Germline assignment: CDR1 SGHTA and CDR2 FQGNSA. The CDR3 consists of 15 residues.

This chain joins TRBV28 and TRBJ1-2; no clear D gene. The CDR3 has 13 residues. V lost 6 bases and J 2 bases, leaving 10 bases between the germline ends. The V gene's germline CDR1 is MDHEN and CDR2 SYDVKM. Here the CDR3 DNA reads TGTGCCAGCAGCCCCCCCCAGAACTATGGCTACACCTTC. The encoded protein is CASSPPQNYGYTF.

This clone was observed a handful of times. The V and J genes are TRBV11-2 and TRBJ1-2; tentative D call: TRBD1 (5 bases). The CDR3 runs to 14 residues. CDR1 is SGHAT and CDR2 is FQNNGV in the germline V gene. V was trimmed by 3 bases and J by 6 bases, leaving 14 bases between them. The CDR3 DNA sequence: TGTGCCAGCAGCTTGAACGGGGGGATAGATGGCTACACCTTC. It codes for CASSLNGGIDGYTF.

V gene TRBV28 combines with J gene TRBJ2-2; 12 positions agree with TRBD1. The trim removed 6 bases at V and 7 bases at J, leaving 9 bases unmatched. The CDR3 length is 16 residues. Germline CDR1 is MDHEN and CDR2 is SYDVKM. CDR3: CASRGLGQGAIGELFF. The DNA for the CDR3 is TGTGCCAGCAGGGGGTTGGGACAGGGGGCTATCGGGGAGCTGTTTTTT.

This clone showed up just a few times. V is TRBV27 and J is TRBJ2-7; no clear D. Germline V gene data show CDR1 as MNHEY and CDR2 as SMNVEV (reference sequence). The CDR3 extends over 14 amino acids. V lost 4 bases and J 1 base, leaving 11 bases between the germline ends. The CDR3 DNA sequence: TGTGCCAGCAGTTGGGCCGGTCCTTCCTACGAGCAGTACTTC. It encodes CASSWAGPSYEQYF.

The CDR3: CASSSRTGGTDTQYF. The CDR3 nucleotides read TGTGCCAGCAGCTCTCGGACAGGGGGCACAGATACGCAGTATTTT. J is TRBJ2-3 and V is TRBV7-6; 9 bases are a match to TRBD1. The germline CDR1 and CDR2 sequences are SGHVS and FNYEAQ. V gave up 4 bases and J gave up 1 base; unmatched junction bases: 3. The CDR3 extends over 15 amino acids.

This sequence joins TRBV13 and TRBJ2-3; possibly TRBD1 or TRBD2 for D (7 bases each). V gave up 8 bases and J gave up 12 bases, with 15 bases separating them. The CDR3 length is 11 residues. In germline, CDR1 is PRHDT, CDR2 FYEKMQ (reference sequence). The CDR3 nucleotides read TGTGCCAGCCTCTCCAGGGGGGGCCAGTATTTT. Its translation is CASLSRGGQYF.

The chain is built from TRBV5-8 and TRBJ1-2; D not certain. This CDR3 has 13 amino acids. V was trimmed by 0 bases and J by 3 bases, leaving 6 bases between them. Germline V gene lookup returns CDR1 SGHTS and CDR2 YDEGEE. This CDR3 reads CASSLGVYYGYTF. CDR3 DNA sequence: TGTGCCAGCAGCTTGGGGGTCTACTATGGCTACACCTTC.

The chain has TRBV25-1 and TRBJ1-3; D is unclear. Germline-derived CDR1 and CDR2 are MGHDK and SYGVNS. The CDR3 is 15 residues long. Trimming removed 4 bases at V and 0 bases at J, with 10 bases between. CDR3 sequence (DNA): TGTGCCAGCAGTGCTGGGGTAGGCTCTGGAAACACCATATATTTT. This gives the protein CASSAGVGSGNTIYF.

The chain is built from TRBV6-1 and TRBJ2-1; D ambiguous. This CDR3 has 12 residues. V was pared by 3 bases and J by 3 bases, with 3 bases between. Germline CDR1 MNHNS, CDR2 SASEGT. CDR3 sequence: CASSERYNEQFF. CDR3 nucleotides: TGTGCCAGCAGTGAGCGCTACAATGAGCAGTTCTTC.